This T cell receptor (beta chain) was observed in a study of shared clonotypes between healthy human individuals. Regarding this clone: This CDR3 is also generated by other DNA sequences in the sample.

Deep-level assay runs were performed. Authors' methods: ImmunoSEQ sequences covered only the junction and lacked quality scores; filtering therefore differed. Clones were sequenced by immunoSEQ multiplex PCR, and TCRdb holds only the in-frame ones, with some missing. V, J and clone size reflect that table, while D and trimming were determined from the DNA. The top ten hold more than 1.5% of the sample, which has 780,000 or so clones, 55% to 75% seen once. Study donors comprised healthy, HIV-negative adults devoid of recent acute infection or vaccination. From CD4+ cells came CD45RA+ naive and CD45RA-negative memory subsets. Germline V lookup: CDR1 SGHNT, CDR2 YENEEA. The CDR3 covers 15 residues. V shed 3 bases and J shed 2 bases, with 10 bases lying between them.

This TCR came from a woman younger than 45 in good health. Sequenced: memory CD4+ T cells sorted from blood. Stated subset: CD45RA-negative fraction. The chain recombines TRBV11-3 with TRBJ2-2; D possibly matches TRBD1 or TRBD2 (5 bases each). The CDR3 DNA is TGTGCCAGCAGCTTTTCGGGGCTTAACACCGGGGAGCTGTTTTTT. Its translation is CASSFSGLNTGELFF.